This is a list of T cell receptor beta chains from one sample in a study of human thymus T cells. Assay used: immunoSEQ multiplex PCR; TCRdb lists only in-frame clones, some missing. The data hold fewer than 90,000 clones, with approximately 97% observed a single time. Sequenced: thymus tissue. The receptors were gathered from a boy younger than two with a congenital heart defect but otherwise immunologically healthy. CDR3s include the opening cysteine and the closing phenylalanine or tryptophan. The order of the fields is V gene, clone size, CDR3 protein. Not all rows give a size; the values are once, few, many and, for expanded clones, a class.

>TRBV10-3|-
CAISELLAGQGYEQYF
>TRBV6-4|once
CASSDREGGNEQFF
>TRBV5-4|-
CASSWEGLAGYYEQYF
>TRBV7-9|-
CASSLGGYTGELFF
>TRBV6-4|-
CASSDSRDRQIPSCRYGYTF
>TRBV2|once
CASTGRLSGNTIYF
>TRBV5-1|-
CASSLVRRMDGYTF
>TRBV4-3|-
CASSQDSRQGLTGELFF
>TRBV5-1|-
CASTDRWTAGDGYTF
>TRBV11-2|-
CASSLGIEGLLSSYEQYF
>TRBV19|few
CASSNETQYF
>TRBV5-4|-
CASSFQGQGGTGANVLTF
>TRBV28|-
CASSLSRKGLGNTIYF
>TRBV5-4|-
CASSLGLAGDTGELFF
>TRBV12-5|few
CASGSPRSTEAFF
>TRBV28|-
CATKSTEAFF
>TRBV6-5|once
CASSYRRRGGDTEAFF
>TRBV7-9|-
CASSPRASGAYTQYF
>TRBV12-5|-
CASGLVPRDREPYNEQFF
>TRBV12-5|-
CASGLPTGASYEQYF
>TRBV7-2|-
CASSSPQSPYSAWYNEQFF
>TRBV5-6|-
CASSSPGRPKTEKLFF
>TRBV28|-
CASRTSPGVERNLSYNEQFF
>TRBV5-6|-
CASSFHIAGEVETQYF
>TRBV15|-
CATSRAGGPSNEQFF
>TRBV18|-
CASSPRGQGNTIYF
>TRBV28|-
CASSPTPETQYF
>TRBV7-9|-
CASSSTGRGQFF
>TRBV19|-
CASSLGPKPKETQYF
>TRBV5-1|once
CASSGPSRYEQYF
>TRBV19|-
CASWGLGGEPNYGYTF
>TRBV18|-
CASSPRGTGGGQPQHF
>TRBV5-6|-
CASSPGRLAGRETQYF
>TRBV7-2|-
CASSLASASGSYEQYF
>TRBV15|once
CATSRDRGSRPAGTQYF
>TRBV5-5|-
CASSLAGQFSPYEQYF
>TRBV30|-
CAWTGTSTDTQYF
>TRBV6-1|-
CASSEVEPRLNYGYTF
>TRBV7-4|-
CASSHLGPEAFF
>TRBV15|-
CATSRVNPREGLAFQETQYF
>TRBV18|-
CASSPSTDKINGYTF
>TRBV7-9|-
CASSSRTGEGTYGYTF
>TRBV4-1|-
CASSPRPQAEKLFF
>TRBV30|-
CAWSVRQGNQPQHF
>TRBV2|-
CASSEKLAGGPGTDTQYF
>TRBV28|-
CASFNRPGLAVTGELFF
>TRBV6-5|-
CASSFGTGNPYNEQFF
>TRBV5-5|-
CASSYGQGGTYEQYF